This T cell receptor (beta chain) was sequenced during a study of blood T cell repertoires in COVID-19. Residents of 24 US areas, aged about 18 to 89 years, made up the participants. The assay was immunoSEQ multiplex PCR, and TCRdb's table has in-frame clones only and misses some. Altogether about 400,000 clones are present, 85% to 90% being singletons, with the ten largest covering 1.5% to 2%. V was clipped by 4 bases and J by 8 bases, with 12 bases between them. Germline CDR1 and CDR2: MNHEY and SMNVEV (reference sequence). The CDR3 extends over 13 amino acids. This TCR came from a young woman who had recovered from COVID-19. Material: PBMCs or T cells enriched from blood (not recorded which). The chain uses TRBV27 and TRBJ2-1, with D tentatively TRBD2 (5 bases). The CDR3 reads CASSYTDSYEQFF. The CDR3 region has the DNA TGTGCCAGCAGTTATACGGACTCTTATGAGCAGTTCTTC.